These 5 T cell receptor beta chains share one sample of origin, sequenced in a study of blood T cells in healthy people across ages. For the second PCR, which ran for roughly 6 to 11 cycles, a sample-barcoded 5' primer and a J-beta primer mix were used. TCRdb re-called the 5' RACE reads with MiXCR, one entry per CDR3 protein. The sample shows over 1,300,000 distinct CDR3 sequences, approximately 59% of them seen only once. Sequenced input: blood. These receptors came from a man aged 18 to 30 in good health.

V is TRBV28 and J is TRBJ2-7; maybe TRBD1 (6 bases). The end of the DNA fits TRBJ2-4 better, so the J call may be wrong. The CDR3 consists of 16 residues. Per the germline V gene, CDR1 is MDHEN and CDR2 is SYDVKM. The CDR3 region has the DNA TGTGCCAGCAGTTCTTTAGCCCAACAGGGTTTGCACATTCAGTACTTC. It specifies CASSSLAQQGLHIQYF.

The CDR3 nucleotides read TGTGCCAGCAGCTTAGTTCTAACAGAAAAACATCAAGAGACCCAGTACTTC. Encoded protein: CASSLVLTEKHQETQYF. J is TRBJ2-5 and V is TRBV7-9; unclear D gene. From germline, CDR1 is SEHNR and CDR2 FQNEAQ (reference sequence). The length of the CDR3 is 17 residues. Trimming removed 1 base from V and 2 bases from J, with 17 bases in between.

The chain recombines TRBV6-1 with TRBJ1-5; D not resolved. The CDR3 runs 13 residues. The V gene lost 0 bases and the J gene lost 4 bases, with 4 bases spanning the gap. The germline CDR1 and CDR2 sequences are MNHNS and SASEGT. For the CDR3, the DNA is TGTGCCAGCAGTGAAGCAGTGAATCAGCCCCAGCATTTT. This codes for CASSEAVNQPQHF.

The genes are TRBV6-6 and TRBJ2-5, with TRBD1 as a possible D gene (6 bases). In germline, CDR1 is MNHNY, CDR2 SVGAGI (reference sequence). V was shortened by 0 bases and J by 2 bases, with 13 bases between the two germline ends. This CDR3 has 16 amino acids. As DNA, the CDR3 is TGTGCCAGCAGTTACTCTGGTAGGGGGACACAAGAGACCCAGTACTTC. It is translated as CASSYSGRGTQETQYF.

The gene calls are TRBV3-1 and TRBJ2-6; D gene ambiguous. Germline lookup yields CDR1 LGHDT and CDR2 YNNKEL (reference sequence). The CDR3 extends over 15 amino acids. Trimming cost V 4 bases and J 2 bases, with 9 bases left between them. DNA for the CDR3: TGTGCCAGCAGCCCCTATACCACTGGGGCCAACGTCCTGACTTTC. Protein: CASSPYTTGANVLTF.